A single T cell receptor (beta chain) is shown here with its context. Germline V gene lookup returns CDR1 LNHDA and CDR2 SQIVND (reference sequence). There are 16 residues in the CDR3. The ends were cut back, 4 bases at V and 1 base at J, with 13 bases in the middle. This sample is part of a study of glioma-infiltrating T cells after dendritic cell vaccination. The overall study: Patients received three intradermal dendritic cell vaccine injections at biweekly intervals.

Amplification used 60 V beta primers and 13 J beta primers. Libraries were prepared by immunoSEQ multiplex PCR; TCRdb keeps only in-frame clonotypes and omits some of them. The data hold approximately 84,000 clones, with 85% to 90% observed a single time. The receptor was isolated from a human donor with glioblastoma. The sample in question was blood, obtained before dendritic cell vaccination. V is TRBV19 and J is TRBJ2-2; D unresolved. The CDR3 spells CASSKVSDVNTGELFF. Here the CDR3 DNA reads TGTGCCAGTAGTAAAGTAAGCGACGTGAACACCGGGGAGCTGTTTTTT.